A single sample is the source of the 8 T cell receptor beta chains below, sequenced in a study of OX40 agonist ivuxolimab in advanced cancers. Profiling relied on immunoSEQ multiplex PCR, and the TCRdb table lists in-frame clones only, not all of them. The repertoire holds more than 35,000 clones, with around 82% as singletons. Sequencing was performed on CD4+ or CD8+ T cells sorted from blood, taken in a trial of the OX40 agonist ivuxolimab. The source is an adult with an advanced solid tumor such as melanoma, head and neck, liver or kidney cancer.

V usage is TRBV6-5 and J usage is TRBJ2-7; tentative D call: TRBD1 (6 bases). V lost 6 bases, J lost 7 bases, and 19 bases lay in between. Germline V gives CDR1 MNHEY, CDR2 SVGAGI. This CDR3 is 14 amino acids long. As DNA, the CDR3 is TGTGCCAGCAGAAAACCGGGACATGTTGAAGAGCAGTACTTC. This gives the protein CASRKPGHVEEQYF.

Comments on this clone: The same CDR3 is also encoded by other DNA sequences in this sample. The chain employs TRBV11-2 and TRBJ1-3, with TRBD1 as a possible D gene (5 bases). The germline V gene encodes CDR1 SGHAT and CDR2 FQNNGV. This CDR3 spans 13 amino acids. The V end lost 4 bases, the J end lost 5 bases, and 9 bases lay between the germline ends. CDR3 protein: CASSSGPRNTIYF. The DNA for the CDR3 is TGTGCCAGCAGCTCGGGACCGAGAAACACCATATATTTT.

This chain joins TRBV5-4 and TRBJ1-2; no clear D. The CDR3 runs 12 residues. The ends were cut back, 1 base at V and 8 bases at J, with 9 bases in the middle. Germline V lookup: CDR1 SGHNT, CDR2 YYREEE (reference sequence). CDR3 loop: CASSLRDRGYTF. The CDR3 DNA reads TGTGCCAGCAGCTTGAGGGATAGAGGCTACACCTTC.

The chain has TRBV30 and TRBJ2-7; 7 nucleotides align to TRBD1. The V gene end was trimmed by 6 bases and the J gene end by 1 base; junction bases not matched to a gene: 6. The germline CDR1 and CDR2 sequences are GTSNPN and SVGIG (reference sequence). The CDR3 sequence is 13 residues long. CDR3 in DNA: TGTGCCTGCACCAACAGGGGATCCTACGAGCAGTACTTC. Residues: CACTNRGSYEQYF. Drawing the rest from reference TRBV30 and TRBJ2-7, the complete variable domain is SQTIHQWPATLVQPVGSPLSLECTVEGTSNPNLYWYRQAAGRGLQLLFYSVGIGQISSEVPQNLSASRPQDRQFILSSKKLLLSDSGFYLCACTNRGSYEQYFGPGTRLTVT.

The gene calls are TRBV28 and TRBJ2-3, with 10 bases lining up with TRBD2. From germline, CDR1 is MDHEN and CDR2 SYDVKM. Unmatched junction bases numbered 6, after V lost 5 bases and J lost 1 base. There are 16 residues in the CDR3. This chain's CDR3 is CASSIRTSGGTDTQYF. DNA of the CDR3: TGTGCCAGCAGTATCCGGACTAGCGGCGGCACAGATACGCAGTATTTT.

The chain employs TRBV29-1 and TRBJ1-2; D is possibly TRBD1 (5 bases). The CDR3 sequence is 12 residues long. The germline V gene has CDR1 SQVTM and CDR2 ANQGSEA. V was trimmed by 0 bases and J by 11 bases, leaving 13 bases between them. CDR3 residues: CSVEERQWEYTF. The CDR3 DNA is TGCAGCGTTGAAGAGAGACAGTGGGAATACACCTTC.

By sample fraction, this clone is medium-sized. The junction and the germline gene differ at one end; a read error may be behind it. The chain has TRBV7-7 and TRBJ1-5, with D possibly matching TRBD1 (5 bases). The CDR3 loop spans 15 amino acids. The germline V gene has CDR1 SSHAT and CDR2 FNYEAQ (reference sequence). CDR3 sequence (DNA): TGTGCTAGCACCCTCCGGGGGGTAGGAAGACAGCCCCAGCATTTT. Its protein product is CASTLRGVGRQPQHF.

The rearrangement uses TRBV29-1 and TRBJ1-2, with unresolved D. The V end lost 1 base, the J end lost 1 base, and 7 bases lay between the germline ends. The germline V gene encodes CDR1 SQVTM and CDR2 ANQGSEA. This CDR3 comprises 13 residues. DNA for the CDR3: TGCAGCGTTGAAGTTTCAGATAACTATGGCTACACCTTC. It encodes CSVEVSDNYGYTF.